This paragraph reports one T cell receptor (beta chain). The antigen is not known. This entry belongs to a study of T cells in Graves' hyperthyroidism and ophthalmopathy. About the study: Peripheral blood was taken when the disease was first diagnosed, before any treatment began.

RNA transcripts yielded amplified TCR beta CDR3 regions. First-round RT-PCR with HTBI primers amplified the TCR CDR3 region. A single record per CDR3 protein comes from TCRdb applying MiXCR to the multiplex PCR reads. The repertoire has about 640,000 distinct CDR3 sequences, roughly 20% of them found once; the top ten carry about 34%. V lost 3 bases, J lost 2 bases, and 2 bases stayed unmatched. Germline lookup yields CDR1 MNHEY and CDR2 SMNVEV (reference sequence). The CDR3 loop spans 15 amino acids. Findings and caveats of the study: Peripheral blood also featured most of the thyroid clonotypes expanded above 0.001. Stable hyperthyroidism was told apart from ophthalmopathy by a model built on 13 V-J features.

10 ml fresh peripheral blood yielded the PBMCs. Sequencing was carried out using blood. This clonotype was obtained from a man between 25 and 39 years old with Graves' ophthalmopathy. The V and J genes are TRBV27 and TRBJ2-7, with TRBD2 matching 12 bases. The CDR3 here is CASSFTSGRTYEQYF. The CDR3 DNA is TGTGCCAGCAGTTTCACTAGCGGGAGGACCTACGAGCAGTACTTC.